This T cell receptor beta chain was found in a study of T cell responses to AZD1222 COVID-19 vaccine. Trimming left V 3 bases short and J 1 base short, with 19 bases between. Per germline, CDR1 WSHSY and CDR2 SAAADI. The CDR3 covers 17 residues. Clones were sequenced by immunoSEQ multiplex PCR, and TCRdb holds only the in-frame ones, with some missing. The data hold about 120,000 clones, with 91% observed a single time. This material consisted of peripheral blood, taken on day 0 of AZD1222 vaccination. This rearrangement joins TRBV10-2 to TRBJ2-7, with D possibly TRBD1 on 6 matching bases. The clonotype originates from an adult in good health. CDR3 DNA sequence: TGCGCCAGCAGTGATCAGGACAGTGGATTGGGGTCCTACGAGCAGTACTTC. This translates into CASSDQDSGLGSYEQYF.